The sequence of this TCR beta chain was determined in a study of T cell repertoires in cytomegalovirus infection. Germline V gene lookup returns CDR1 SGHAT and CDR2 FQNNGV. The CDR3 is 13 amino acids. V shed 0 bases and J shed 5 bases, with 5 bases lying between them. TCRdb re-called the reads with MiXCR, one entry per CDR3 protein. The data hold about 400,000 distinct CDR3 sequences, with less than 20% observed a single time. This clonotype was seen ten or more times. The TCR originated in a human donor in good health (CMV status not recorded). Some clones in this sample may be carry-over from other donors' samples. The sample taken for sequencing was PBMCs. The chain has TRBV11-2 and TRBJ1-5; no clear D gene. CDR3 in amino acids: CASSLDYHQPQHF. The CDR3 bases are TGTGCCAGCAGCTTAGATTACCATCAGCCCCAGCATTTT.